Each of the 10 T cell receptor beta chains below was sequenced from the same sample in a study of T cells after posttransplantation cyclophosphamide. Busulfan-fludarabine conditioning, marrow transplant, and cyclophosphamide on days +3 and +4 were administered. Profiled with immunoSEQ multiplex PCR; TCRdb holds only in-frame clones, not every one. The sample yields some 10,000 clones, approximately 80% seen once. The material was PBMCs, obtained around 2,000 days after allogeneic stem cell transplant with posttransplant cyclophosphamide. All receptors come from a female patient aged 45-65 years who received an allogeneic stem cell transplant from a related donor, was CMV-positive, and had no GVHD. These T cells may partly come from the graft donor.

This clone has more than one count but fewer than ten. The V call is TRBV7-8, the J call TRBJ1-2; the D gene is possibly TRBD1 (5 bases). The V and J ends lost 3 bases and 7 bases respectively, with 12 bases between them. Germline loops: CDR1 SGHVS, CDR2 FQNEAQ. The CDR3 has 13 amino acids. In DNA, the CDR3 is TGTGCCAGCAGCTTGGCCTCGGGGGTTGGCTACACCTTC. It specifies CASSLASGVGYTF.

The CDR3 spells CASRDRGSGNTIYF. The CDR3 nucleotides read TGTGCCAGCCGGGACAGGGGGTCTGGAAACACCATATATTTT. The chain recombines TRBV2 with TRBJ1-3; 11 nucleotides line up with TRBD1. CDR3 length: 14 amino acids. Germline CDR1 and CDR2: SNHLY and FYNNEI. With V trimmed by 8 bases and J by 1 base, 1 base remained unmatched.

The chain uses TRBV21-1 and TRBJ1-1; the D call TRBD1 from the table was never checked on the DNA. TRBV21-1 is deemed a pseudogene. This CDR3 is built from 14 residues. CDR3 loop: CASSRSPGDTEAFF. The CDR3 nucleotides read TGTGCCAGCAGCCGCTCGCCAGGGGACACTGAAGCTTTCTTT.

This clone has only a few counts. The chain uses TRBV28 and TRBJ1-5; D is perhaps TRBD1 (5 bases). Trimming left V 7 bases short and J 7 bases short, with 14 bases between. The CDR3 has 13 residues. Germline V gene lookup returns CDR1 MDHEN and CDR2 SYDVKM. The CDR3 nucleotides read TGTGCCAGCAAACTGCAGGGCTACCAGCCCCAGCATTTT. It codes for CASKLQGYQPQHF.

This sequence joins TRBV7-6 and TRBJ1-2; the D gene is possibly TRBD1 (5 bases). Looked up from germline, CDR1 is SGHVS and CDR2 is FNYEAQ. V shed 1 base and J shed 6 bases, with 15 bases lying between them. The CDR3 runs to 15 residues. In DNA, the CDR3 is TGTGCCAGCAGCTTAGTGGGGGGGAAGGGTGATGGCTACACCTTC. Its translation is CASSLVGGKGDGYTF.

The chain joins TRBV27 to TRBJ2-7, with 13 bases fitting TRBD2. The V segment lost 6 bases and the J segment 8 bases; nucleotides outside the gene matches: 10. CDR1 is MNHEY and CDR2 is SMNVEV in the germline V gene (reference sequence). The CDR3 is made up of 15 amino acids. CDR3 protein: CASSFDGLAGAKQYF. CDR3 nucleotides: TGTGCCAGCAGCTTTGACGGACTAGCGGGAGCGAAGCAGTACTTC.

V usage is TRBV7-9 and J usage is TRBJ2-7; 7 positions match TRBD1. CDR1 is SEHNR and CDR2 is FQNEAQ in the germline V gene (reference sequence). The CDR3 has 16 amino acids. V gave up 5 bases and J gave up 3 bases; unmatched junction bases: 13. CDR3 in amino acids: CASSLTTGVGLYEQYF. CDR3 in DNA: TGTGCCAGCAGCCTTACCACAGGGGTGGGCCTCTACGAGCAGTACTTC.

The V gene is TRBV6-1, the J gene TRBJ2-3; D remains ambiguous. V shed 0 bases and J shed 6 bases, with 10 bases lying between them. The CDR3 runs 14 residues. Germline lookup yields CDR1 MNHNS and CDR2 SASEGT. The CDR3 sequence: CASSEAPTIDTQYF. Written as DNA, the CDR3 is TGTGCCAGCAGTGAAGCCCCTACTATCGATACGCAGTATTTT.

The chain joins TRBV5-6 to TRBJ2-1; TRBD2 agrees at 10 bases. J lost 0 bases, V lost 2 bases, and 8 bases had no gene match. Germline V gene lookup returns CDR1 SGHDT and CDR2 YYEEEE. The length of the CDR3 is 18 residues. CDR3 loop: CASSFVHSGRSSYNEQFF. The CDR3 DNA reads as TGTGCCAGCAGCTTTGTGCATAGCGGGAGGAGCTCCTACAATGAGCAGTTCTTC.

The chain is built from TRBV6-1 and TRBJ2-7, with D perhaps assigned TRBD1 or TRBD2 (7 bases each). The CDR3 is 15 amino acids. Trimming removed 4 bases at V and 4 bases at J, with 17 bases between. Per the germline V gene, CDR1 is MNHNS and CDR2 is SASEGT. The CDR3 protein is CASSGAGQSNYEQYF. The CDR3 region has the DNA TGTGCCAGCAGTGGAGCGGGACAGAGCAATTACGAGCAGTACTTC.